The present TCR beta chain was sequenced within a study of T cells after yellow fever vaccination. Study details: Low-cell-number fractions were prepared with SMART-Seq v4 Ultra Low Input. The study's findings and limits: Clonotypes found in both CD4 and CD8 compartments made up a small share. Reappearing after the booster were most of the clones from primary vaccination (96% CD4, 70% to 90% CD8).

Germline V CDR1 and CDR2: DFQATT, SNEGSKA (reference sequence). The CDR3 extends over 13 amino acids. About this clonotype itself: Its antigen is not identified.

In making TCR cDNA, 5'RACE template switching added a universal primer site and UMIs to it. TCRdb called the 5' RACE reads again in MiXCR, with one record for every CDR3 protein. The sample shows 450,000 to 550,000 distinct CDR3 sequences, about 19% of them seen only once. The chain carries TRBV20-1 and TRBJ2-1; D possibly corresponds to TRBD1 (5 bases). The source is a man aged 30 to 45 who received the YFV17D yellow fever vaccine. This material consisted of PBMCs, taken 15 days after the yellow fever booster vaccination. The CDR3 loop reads CTTLAGANNEQFF. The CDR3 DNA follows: TGCACCACACTTGCTGGGGCCAACAATGAGCAGTTCTTC.